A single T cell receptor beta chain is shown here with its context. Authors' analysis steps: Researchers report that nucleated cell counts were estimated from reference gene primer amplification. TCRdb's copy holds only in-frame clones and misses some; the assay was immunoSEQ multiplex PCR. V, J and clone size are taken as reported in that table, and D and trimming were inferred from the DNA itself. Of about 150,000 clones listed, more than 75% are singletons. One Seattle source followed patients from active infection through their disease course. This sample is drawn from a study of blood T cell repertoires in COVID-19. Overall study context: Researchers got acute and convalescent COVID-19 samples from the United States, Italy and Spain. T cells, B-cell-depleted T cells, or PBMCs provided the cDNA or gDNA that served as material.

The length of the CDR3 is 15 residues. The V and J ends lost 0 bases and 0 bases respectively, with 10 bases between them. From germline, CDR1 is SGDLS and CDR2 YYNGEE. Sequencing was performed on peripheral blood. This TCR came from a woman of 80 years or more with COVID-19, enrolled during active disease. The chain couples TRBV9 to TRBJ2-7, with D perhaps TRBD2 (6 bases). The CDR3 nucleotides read TGTGCCAGCAGCGTAGATGGGGGGAGCTCCTACGAGCAGTACTTC. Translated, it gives CASSVDGGSSYEQYF.